Presented here are 17 T cell receptor beta chains from one specimen sequenced in a study of shared clonotypes between healthy human individuals. The data were produced by immunoSEQ multiplex PCR, yet TCRdb's version contains in-frame clones alone and is incomplete. The data show 2 million to 3 million clones, approximately 92% seen once. Sequenced material: naive CD4+ T cells sorted from blood. The sample's subset: CD45RA+ positively selected. All receptors come from a man aged 18 to 29 in good health.

The genes are TRBV11-2 and TRBJ2-5, with D maybe TRBD2 (6 bases). The CDR3 totals 13 residues. V was clipped by 1 base and J by 7 bases, with 10 bases between them. The V gene's germline CDR1 is SGHAT and CDR2 FQNNGV. CDR3 DNA: TGTGCCAGCAGCTTAGGATACGGGGGGACCCAGTACTTC. It translates to CASSLGYGGTQYF.

This chain links TRBV18 with TRBJ2-1; TRBD2 agrees at 13 bases. V was pared by 4 bases and J by 7 bases, with 10 bases of the junction left unmatched. CDR3 length: 17 residues. Germline CDR1 and CDR2: KGHSH and LQKENI. As DNA, the CDR3 is TGTGCCAGCTCACGGATCCCCGGGACTAGCGGGGCGAATGAGCAGTTCTTC. It yields the protein CASSRIPGTSGANEQFF.

The chain joins TRBV29-1 to TRBJ1-4; D uncertain. CDR1 and CDR2 (germline): SQVTM, ANQGSEA. CDR3 length: 12 residues. The V end lost 4 bases, the J end lost 8 bases, and 11 bases lay between the germline ends. This chain's CDR3 is CSVGQVGEKLFF. CDR3 DNA sequence: TGCAGCGTTGGGCAGGTTGGCGAAAAACTGTTTTTT.

The chain combines TRBV6-5 with TRBJ1-1; TRBD1 might be the D (5 bases). The CDR3 length is 14 residues. Trimming took 5 bases from V and 7 from J, leaving 17 bases between them. CDR1 is MNHEY and CDR2 is SVGAGI in the germline V gene. CDR3 amino acids: CASSTSWDGIEAFF. As DNA, the CDR3 is TGTGCCAGCAGTACAAGTTGGGACGGAATTGAAGCTTTCTTT.

This chain links TRBV6-1 with TRBJ1-6; weak D call: TRBD1 (6 bases). Germline-derived CDR1 and CDR2 are MNHNS and SASEGT. CDR3 size: 13 residues. V was trimmed by 3 bases and J by 12 bases, leaving 12 bases between them. CDR3 sequence: CASSDRHREPLHF. DNA of the CDR3: TGTGCCAGCAGTGACCGCCACAGGGAACCCCTCCACTTT.

This clone was recorded a few times. V usage is TRBV5-1 and J usage is TRBJ1-1; perhaps TRBD1 as D (6 bases). This CDR3 has 14 residues. The V end lost 4 bases, the J end lost 10 bases, and 20 bases lay between the germline ends. Germline V gene lookup returns CDR1 SGHRS and CDR2 YFSETQ. CDR3 sequence reads: CASSPNQGLNGAFF. CDR3 sequence (DNA): TGCGCCAGCAGCCCCAACCAGGGGCTCAACGGAGCTTTCTTT.

The genes are TRBV9 and TRBJ2-2, with 9 nucleotides matching TRBD2. The CDR3 extends over 18 amino acids. Per germline, CDR1 SGDLS and CDR2 YYNGEE. Trimming removed 0 bases from V and 6 bases from J; junction bases left unmatched: 12. The CDR3: CASSVATGIVAGAGELFF. The DNA of the CDR3 is TGTGCCAGCAGCGTAGCTACAGGGATAGTAGCGGGAGCCGGGGAGCTGTTTTTT.

As to this clone: The sample has other DNA sequences that encode this CDR3 too. This rearrangement joins TRBV19 to TRBJ1-5, with 7 nucleotides matching TRBD1. V lost 5 bases, J lost 0 bases, and 4 bases stayed unmatched. The CDR3 consists of 15 residues. CDR1 is LNHDA, CDR2 SQIVND, per germline (reference sequence). Here the CDR3 reads CASSEQGNSNQPQHF. CDR3 in DNA: TGTGCCAGTAGTGAACAGGGGAATAGCAATCAGCCCCAGCATTTT.

The CDR3 DNA follows: TGTGCCAGCAGCAATGGGTGGACAGGGACTAATGAAAAACTGTTTTTT. It translates to CASSNGWTGTNEKLFF. This sequence joins TRBV7-2 and TRBJ1-4, with 8 bases fitting TRBD1. This CDR3 contains 16 residues. Germline CDR1 reads SGHTA; CDR2 reads FQGNSA. The V gene end was trimmed by 5 bases and the J gene end by 2 bases; junction bases not matched to a gene: 7.

The genes are TRBV2 and TRBJ2-4; weak D call: TRBD1 (5 bases). This CDR3 is built from 17 residues. CDR1 is SNHLY, CDR2 FYNNEI, per germline. The V and J ends lost 2 bases and 0 bases respectively, with 14 bases between them. The CDR3 is CASSELGRERAKNIQYF. Here the CDR3 DNA reads TGTGCCAGCAGTGAACTCGGCAGGGAACGAGCCAAAAACATTCAGTACTTC.

This chain connects TRBV18 to TRBJ2-7; D remains unclear. The CDR3 length is 15 residues. The germline V gene has CDR1 KGHSH and CDR2 LQKENI. V lost 2 bases to trimming and J lost 4 bases, with 15 bases between them. The CDR3 nucleotides read TGTGCCAGCTCACCAAACGGAGTGGGTGGTTACGAGCAGTACTTC. This codes for CASSPNGVGGYEQYF.

The gene calls are TRBV25-1 and TRBJ2-2, with TRBD2 as a possible D gene (5 bases). V lost 2 bases to trimming and J lost 7 bases, with 11 bases between them. The CDR3 totals 14 residues. Germline values: CDR1 MGHDK, CDR2 SYGVNS. CDR3 sequence: CASSEPGTSGELFF. The DNA for the CDR3 is TGTGCCAGCAGTGAACCGGGAACGAGCGGGGAGCTGTTTTTT.

The V gene is TRBV7-9, the J gene TRBJ1-1, with a possible D match to TRBD1 (6 bases). Germline values: CDR1 SEHNR, CDR2 FQNEAQ (reference sequence). V was trimmed by 7 bases and J by 7 bases, leaving 19 bases between them. This CDR3 spans 14 amino acids. CDR3 bases: TGTGCCAGCACCCCGAGGGGGGGCGCCGGTGAAGCTTTCTTT. Protein sequence: CASTPRGGAGEAFF.

The genes are TRBV7-9 and TRBJ2-1, with 14 bases matching TRBD2. Germline CDR1 reads SEHNR; CDR2 reads FQNEAQ (reference sequence). The V and J ends lost 1 base and 9 bases, in that order; junction bases with no gene match: 14. The CDR3 is made up of 19 amino acids. CDR3 loop: CASSLVPPRTSGRRGEQFF. The CDR3 DNA sequence: TGTGCCAGCAGCTTAGTACCCCCCCGGACTAGCGGGAGGAGGGGTGAGCAGTTCTTC. Together with reference TRBV7-9 and TRBJ2-1, the CDR3 gives the full variable domain: DTGVSQNPRHKITKRGQNVTFRCDPISEHNRLYWYRQTLGQGPEFLTYFQNEAQLEKSRLLSDRFSAERPKGSFSTLEIQRTEQGDSAMYLCASSLVPPRTSGRRGEQFFGPGTRLTVL.

This sequence joins TRBV28 and TRBJ2-5, with 9 bases fitting TRBD1. Germline V CDR1 and CDR2: MDHEN, SYDVKM. V shed 8 bases and J 4 bases; nucleotides not matched to a gene: 20. This CDR3 comprises 18 residues. CDR3 DNA: TGTGCCAGCTTAAGAGAACGGACAGGGGCGGTCGGACGAGAGACCCAGTACTTC. Encoded protein: CASLRERTGAVGRETQYF.

This chain uses TRBV6-1 with TRBJ1-1; unclear D gene. The length of the CDR3 is 13 residues. V dropped 9 bases and J dropped 6 bases, with 17 bases sitting between them. Germline V lookup: CDR1 MNHNS, CDR2 SASEGT. The CDR3, as DNA: TGTGCCAGTCGGCAAGGTATTCTTTCTGAAGCTTTCTTT. Amino acid sequence: CASRQGILSEAFF.

The V and J genes are TRBV5-1 and TRBJ2-3; TRBD1 matches at 9 bases. Germline values: CDR1 SGHRS, CDR2 YFSETQ. The CDR3 totals 15 residues. V lost 4 bases to trimming and J lost 5 bases; unmatched junction nucleotides: 8. The DNA for the CDR3 is TGCGCCAGCAGCAAGGGACAGGGAGCGGTAGATACGCAGTATTTT. Encoded protein: CASSKGQGAVDTQYF.